These 30 T cell receptor beta chains share one sample of origin, sequenced in a study of blood T cell repertoires in COVID-19 (dated by TCRdb to about 2020). Libraries were built with the immunoSEQ multiplex PCR assay. TCRdb re-hosts the immuneACCESS table, in-frame sequences only. Its copies lack some clones; in the studies checked, an unresolved V gene accounts for under half of them, and the cause for the rest is not known. The sample records 100,000 to 150,000 clones, approximately 90% of which are singletons. Of the sample, under 4.5% falls within the top ten clones. The sample was peripheral blood. The origin of the receptors is a man between 60 and 75 years old with COVID-19, enrolled during active disease.

V and J are TRBV18 and TRBJ1-5, with D possibly matching TRBD1 (5 bases). Germline V gene data show CDR1 as KGHSH and CDR2 as LQKENI. V gave up 3 bases and J gave up 6 bases, with 15 bases separating them. There are 15 residues in the CDR3. The CDR3 nucleotides are TGTGCCAGCTCACCTCGGGTCGGGGGAGGTCAGCCCCAGCATTTT. This encodes CASSPRVGGGQPQHF. The entire variable domain, with the rest obtained from reference TRBV18 and TRBJ1-5, is as follows: NAGVMQNPRHLVRRRGQEARLRCSPMKGHSHVYWYRQLPEEGLKFMVYLQKENIIDESGMPKERFSAEFPKEGPSILRIQQVVRGDSAAYFCASSPRVGGGQPQHFGDGTRLSIL.

J is TRBJ1-1 and V is TRBV19, with a possible D match to TRBD1 (5 bases). Trimming shortened V by 7 bases and J by 1 base, and 16 bases separated the two germline ends. The CDR3 has 15 residues. The V gene's germline CDR1 is LNHDA and CDR2 SQIVND (reference sequence). This chain's CDR3 is CASISSGGSNTEAFF. The DNA of the CDR3 is TGTGCCAGTATCTCCTCGGGGGGTTCGAACACTGAAGCTTTCTTT.

This clone was seen once. The chain has TRBV18 and TRBJ2-2; 8 bases fit TRBD2. Unmatched junction bases numbered 12, after V lost 3 bases and J lost 6 bases. The length of the CDR3 is 17 residues. CDR1 is KGHSH, CDR2 LQKENI, per germline. Written as DNA, the CDR3 is TGTGCCAGCTCACCGGTGGCGAGCGGGGGCCCATCCGGGGAGCTGTTTTTT. It codes for CASSPVASGGPSGELFF. Combining the CDR3 with reference TRBV18 and TRBJ2-2 gives the whole variable domain NAGVMQNPRHLVRRRGQEARLRCSPMKGHSHVYWYRQLPEEGLKFMVYLQKENIIDESGMPKERFSAEFPKEGPSILRIQQVVRGDSAAYFCASSPVASGGPSGELFFGEGSRLTVL.

V usage is TRBV5-4 and J usage is TRBJ2-1; the match to TRBD1 covers 9 bases. The CDR3 has 15 amino acids. CDR1 and CDR2 from the germline V gene are SGHNT and YYREEE (reference sequence). With V trimmed by 2 bases and J by 5 bases, 5 bases remained unmatched. The CDR3 DNA reads TGTGCCAGCAGCTTACCCGGGACAGGGAACAATGAGCAGTTCTTC. It is translated as CASSLPGTGNNEQFF.

The genes are TRBV7-2 and TRBJ1-4; D gene ambiguous. Trimming cost V 5 bases and J 5 bases, with 9 bases left between them. The CDR3 spans 13 residues. From germline, CDR1 is SGHTA and CDR2 FQGNSA. CDR3 nucleotides: TGTGCCAGCAGCCCTAGGCAGAATGAAAAACTGTTTTTT. Translated: CASSPRQNEKLFF.

The chain uses TRBV7-9 and TRBJ1-2; D is undetermined. Trimming took off 3 bases at V and 0 bases at J, with 8 bases between the two ends. There are 14 residues in the CDR3. The V gene's germline CDR1 is SEHNR and CDR2 FQNEAQ (reference sequence). The CDR3 region has the DNA TGTGCCAGCAGCTTTTATGAGGCTAACTATGGCTACACCTTC. Protein product: CASSFYEANYGYTF.

V is TRBV27 and J is TRBJ1-5, with D possibly being TRBD1 (5 bases). CDR1 is MNHEY and CDR2 is SMNVEV in the germline V gene (reference sequence). V dropped 5 bases and J dropped 6 bases, with 14 bases sitting between them. The CDR3 is 14 amino acids. The CDR3, as DNA: TGTGCCAGCAGTCTCCAGGGTTATGGTCAGCCCCAGCATTTT. Amino acids: CASSLQGYGQPQHF.

The chain employs TRBV29-1 and TRBJ2-5; 7 bases line up with TRBD1. Germline CDR1 reads SQVTM; CDR2 reads ANQGSEA. The CDR3 spans 12 residues. The V segment lost 7 bases and the J segment 5 bases; nucleotides outside the gene matches: 7. Written as DNA, the CDR3 is TGCAGCGCTACACAGGGGACGGAGACCCAGTACTTC. It specifies CSATQGTETQYF.

The chain couples TRBV7-9 to TRBJ2-1; perhaps TRBD1 as D (6 bases). Trimming shortened V by 1 base and J by 9 bases, and 19 bases separated the two germline ends. This CDR3 comprises 16 residues. The germline CDR1 and CDR2 sequences are SEHNR and FQNEAQ (reference sequence). CDR3 bases: TGTGCCAGCAGCTTAGTTGGGGGCAGGCGGAAGATTGAGCAGTTCTTC. Protein sequence: CASSLVGGRRKIEQFF.

The V call is TRBV5-4, the J call TRBJ2-5; the match to TRBD1 covers 11 bases. Germline trimming cut 0 bases from V and 5 bases from J; bases unmatched to any gene: 6. Germline V lookup: CDR1 SGHNT, CDR2 YYREEE (reference sequence). CDR3 length equals 16 residues. The CDR3 is CASSLARTGGLETQYF. The DNA for the CDR3 is TGTGCCAGCAGCTTGGCCCGGACAGGGGGCTTGGAGACCCAGTACTTC.

The CDR3 DNA follows: TGTGCCAGCAAGGCAGGGGTTAACTATGGCTACACCTTC. It is translated as CASKAGVNYGYTF. The chain recombines TRBV6-5 with TRBJ1-2, with a possible D match to TRBD1 (6 bases). V shed 7 bases and J shed 1 base, with 10 bases lying between them. The CDR3 contains 13 residues. Germline CDR1 and CDR2: MNHEY and SVGAGI.

The count of this clone is one. The chain employs TRBV19 and TRBJ2-3; D not resolved. Trimming cost V 3 bases and J 5 bases, with 6 bases left between them. CDR1 and CDR2 from the germline V gene are LNHDA and SQIVND (reference sequence). The CDR3 has 12 amino acids. CDR3 sequence reads: CASSIPQDTQYF. In nucleotides, the CDR3 is TGTGCCAGTAGTATCCCCCAAGATACGCAGTATTTT.

V gene TRBV5-5 combines with J gene TRBJ1-5; TRBD1 might be the D (5 bases). This CDR3 spans 15 amino acids. Trimming pared 0 bases from V and 8 bases from J, leaving 15 bases between. Germline CDR1 is SGHKS and CDR2 is YYEKEE (reference sequence). In DNA form, the CDR3 reads TGTGCCAGCAGCTTGGGGCTGGGGGGTACCAAGCCCCAGCATTTT. It encodes CASSLGLGGTKPQHF.

The gene calls are TRBV12-5 and TRBJ2-3, with D possibly TRBD2 on 6 matching bases. Germline CDR1 LGHNT, CDR2 FRNRAP. The CDR3 contains 15 residues. V was pared by 6 bases and J by 1 base, with 14 bases between. The CDR3 reads CASGLGSRGTDTQYF. In DNA, the CDR3 is TGTGCTAGTGGCCTCGGGAGCAGGGGCACAGATACGCAGTATTTT.

This chain uses TRBV6-5 with TRBJ1-6; no definite D call. The CDR3 consists of 16 residues. From germline, CDR1 is MNHEY and CDR2 SVGAGI. The V gene lost 0 bases and the J gene lost 5 bases, with 11 bases spanning the gap. The CDR3 sequence: CASSYSTAIHNSPLHF. The CDR3 DNA reads as TGTGCCAGCAGTTACTCCACAGCTATTCATAATTCACCCCTCCACTTT.

The chain employs TRBV18 and TRBJ2-1; 14 nucleotides match TRBD2. V lost 3 bases to trimming and J lost 9 bases; unmatched junction nucleotides: 4. Germline CDR1 reads KGHSH; CDR2 reads LQKENI. This CDR3 comprises 15 residues. CDR3 loop: CASSPVGLAGAEQFF. CDR3 nucleotides: TGTGCCAGCTCACCGGTGGGACTAGCGGGGGCTGAGCAGTTCTTC. The full variable domain, rest sourced from reference TRBV18 and TRBJ2-1, is NAGVMQNPRHLVRRRGQEARLRCSPMKGHSHVYWYRQLPEEGLKFMVYLQKENIIDESGMPKERFSAEFPKEGPSILRIQQVVRGDSAAYFCASSPVGLAGAEQFFGPGTRLTVL.

This chain uses TRBV2 with TRBJ1-2; TRBD1 might be the D (6 bases). V was shortened by 6 bases and J by 2 bases, with 13 bases between the two germline ends. There are 14 residues in the CDR3. The germline gives CDR1 SNHLY, CDR2 FYNNEI. The CDR3 is CASSARTVNYGYTF. DNA for the CDR3: TGTGCCAGCAGCGCCCGGACAGTCAACTATGGCTACACCTTC.

Of note for this clone: Additional DNA sequences in this sample encode the identical CDR3. The chain carries TRBV29-1 and TRBJ1-2; 7 nucleotides line up with TRBD1. Germline CDR1 SQVTM, CDR2 ANQGSEA. The CDR3 has 11 amino acids. With V trimmed by 4 bases and J by 8 bases, 4 bases remained unmatched. The CDR3 region is CSVGQGYGYTF. CDR3 in DNA: TGCAGCGTTGGACAGGGCTACGGCTACACCTTC. Together with reference TRBV29-1 and TRBJ1-2, the CDR3 gives the full variable domain: SAVISQKPSRDICQRGTSLTIQCQVDSQVTMMFWYRQQPGQSLTLIATANQGSEATYESGFVIDKFPISRPNLTFSTLTVSNMSPEDSSIYLCSVGQGYGYTFGSGTRLTVV.

This chain connects TRBV7-6 to TRBJ1-1; D is possibly TRBD1 (5 bases). This CDR3 has 14 residues. Germline V CDR1 and CDR2: SGHVS, FNYEAQ. Trimming pared 5 bases from V and 0 bases from J, leaving 10 bases between. CDR3 sequence reads: CASSPRQMNTEAFF. The CDR3 coding sequence is TGTGCCAGCAGCCCCCGACAGATGAACACTGAAGCTTTCTTT.

This chain uses TRBV5-6 with TRBJ2-1; 11 nucleotides align to TRBD1. CDR1 and CDR2 (germline): SGHDT, YYEEEE. The CDR3 is made up of 16 amino acids. Unmatched junction bases numbered 10, after V lost 4 bases and J lost 7 bases. CDR3 region: CASSMDRGRFINEQFF. CDR3 nucleotide sequence: TGTGCCAGCAGCATGGACAGGGGGCGATTCATAAATGAGCAGTTCTTC.

The chain is built from TRBV18 and TRBJ1-5; no clear D. Germline V gives CDR1 KGHSH, CDR2 LQKENI. V was clipped by 3 bases and J by 2 bases, with 8 bases between them. The CDR3 spans 14 residues. The CDR3 loop reads CASSPFVGNQPQHF. CDR3 bases: TGTGCCAGCTCACCTTTCGTTGGCAATCAGCCCCAGCATTTT.

The genes are TRBV19 and TRBJ1-1; 7 bases map to TRBD1. CDR3 length equals 15 residues. Trimming removed 10 bases from V and 2 bases from J; junction bases left unmatched: 13. The V gene's germline CDR1 is LNHDA and CDR2 SQIVND (reference sequence). CDR3 region: CATTRTGTANTEAFF. CDR3 DNA: TGTGCCACCACGCGGACAGGCACAGCTAACACTGAAGCTTTCTTT.

The V call is TRBV7-8, the J call TRBJ1-1; D not certain. Trimming took off 1 base at V and 0 bases at J, with 6 bases between the two ends. The CDR3 runs 14 residues. Germline CDR1 is SGHVS and CDR2 is FQNEAQ. CDR3 in DNA: TGTGCCAGCAGCTTAGGCACAGTGAACACTGAAGCTTTCTTT. This sequence encodes CASSLGTVNTEAFF.

This chain joins TRBV28 and TRBJ2-5, with 8 bases fitting TRBD2. The germline CDR1 and CDR2 sequences are MDHEN and SYDVKM. This CDR3 comprises 15 residues. V trimming: 4 bases; J trimming: 5 bases; junction bases outside the gene matches: 9. DNA for the CDR3: TGTGCCAGCAGTTCCGCCGGGACGGGGGGGGAGACCCAGTACTTC. It translates to CASSSAGTGGETQYF.

The rearrangement joins TRBV11-2 to TRBJ1-3; TRBD1 is a possible D gene (6 bases). The CDR3 sequence is 16 residues long. V shed 5 bases and J shed 0 bases, with 14 bases lying between them. The germline gives CDR1 SGHAT, CDR2 FQNNGV. CDR3 coding DNA: TGTGCCAGCAGCCGGAGGGGGGGGCCCTCTGGAAACACCATATATTTT. Amino acid sequence: CASSRRGGPSGNTIYF.

This CDR3 is CASSGAGTSGALSYNEQFF. DNA for the CDR3: TGCGCCAGCAGTGGGGCCGGGACTAGCGGGGCCCTCTCCTACAATGAGCAGTTCTTC. The gene calls are TRBV10-1 and TRBJ2-1; 13 nucleotides match TRBD2. The CDR3 is 19 amino acids. J was trimmed by 0 bases and V by 4 bases; bases with no gene match: 9. CDR1 is WNHNN, CDR2 SYGVQD, per germline (reference sequence).

The genes are TRBV5-1 and TRBJ2-7, with 8 bases identical to TRBD1. The germline gives CDR1 SGHRS, CDR2 YFSETQ. With 4 bases clipped from V and 6 bases from J, the junction kept 9 bases outside the gene matches. The CDR3 has 14 residues. CDR3 nucleotides: TGCGCCAGCAGCGTCGACAGGGGCCGGGTCGAGCAGTACTTC. This gives the protein CASSVDRGRVEQYF.

This sequence joins TRBV13 and TRBJ1-1; 7 nucleotides line up with TRBD1. After removal of 5 bases from V and 4 bases from J, the junction contained 10 bases not matched to a gene. In germline, CDR1 is PRHDT, CDR2 FYEKMQ (reference sequence). This CDR3 has 15 residues. The chain's CDR3 is CASSLGQVGGTEAFF. The CDR3 DNA follows: TGTGCCAGCAGCCTCGGACAGGTGGGGGGCACTGAAGCTTTCTTT.

The chain uses TRBV5-1 and TRBJ1-5; TRBD1 agrees at 7 bases. Trimming removed 0 bases from V and 9 bases from J; junction bases left unmatched: 3. The CDR3 is made up of 13 amino acids. The germline V gene encodes CDR1 SGHRS and CDR2 YFSETQ. As DNA, the CDR3 is TGCGCCAGCAGCTTGGCACAGGGGAGGCCCCAGCATTTT. Its translation: CASSLAQGRPQHF.

The chain is built from TRBV7-6 and TRBJ2-2; possible D gene TRBD1, 6 bases. CDR3 size: 18 residues. Germline assignment: CDR1 SGHVS and CDR2 FNYEAQ. Trimming cost V 6 bases and J 0 bases, with 20 bases left between them. The CDR3 reads CASSQQRDKTTNTGELFF. Written as DNA, the CDR3 is TGTGCCAGCAGTCAACAAAGGGACAAGACGACGAACACCGGGGAGCTGTTTTTT.